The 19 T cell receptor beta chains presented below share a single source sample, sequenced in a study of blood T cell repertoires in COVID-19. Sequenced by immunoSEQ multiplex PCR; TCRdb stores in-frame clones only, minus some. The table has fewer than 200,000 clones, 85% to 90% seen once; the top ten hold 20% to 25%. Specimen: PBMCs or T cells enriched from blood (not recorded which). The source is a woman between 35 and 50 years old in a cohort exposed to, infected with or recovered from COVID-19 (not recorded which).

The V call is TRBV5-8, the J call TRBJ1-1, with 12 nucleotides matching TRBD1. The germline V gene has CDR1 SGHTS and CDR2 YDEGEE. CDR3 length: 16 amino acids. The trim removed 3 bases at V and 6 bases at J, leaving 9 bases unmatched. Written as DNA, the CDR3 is TGTGCCAGCAGCTCCCGGGACAGGGGGCTGGATTCTGAAGCTTTCTTT. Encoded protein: CASSSRDRGLDSEAFF. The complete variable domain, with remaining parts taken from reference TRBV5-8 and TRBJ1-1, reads EAGVTQSPTHLIKTRGQQATLRCSPISGHTSVYWYQQALGLGLQFLLWYDEGEERNRGNFPPRFSGRQFPNYSSELNVNALELEDSALYLCASSSRDRGLDSEAFFGQGTRLTVV.

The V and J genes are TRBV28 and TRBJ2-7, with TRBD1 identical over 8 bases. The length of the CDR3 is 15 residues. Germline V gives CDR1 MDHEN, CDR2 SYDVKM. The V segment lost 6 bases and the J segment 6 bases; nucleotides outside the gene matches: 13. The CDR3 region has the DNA TGTGCCAGCAGCCGGCGGGACAGGTCTATAGGCGAGCAGTACTTC. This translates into CASSRRDRSIGEQYF.

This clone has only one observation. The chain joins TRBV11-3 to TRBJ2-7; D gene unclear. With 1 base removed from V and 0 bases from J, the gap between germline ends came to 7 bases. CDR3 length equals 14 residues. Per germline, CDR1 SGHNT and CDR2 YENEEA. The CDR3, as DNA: TGTGCCAGCAGCTTAGTTGGGCTCTCCTACGAGCAGTACTTC. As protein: CASSLVGLSYEQYF.

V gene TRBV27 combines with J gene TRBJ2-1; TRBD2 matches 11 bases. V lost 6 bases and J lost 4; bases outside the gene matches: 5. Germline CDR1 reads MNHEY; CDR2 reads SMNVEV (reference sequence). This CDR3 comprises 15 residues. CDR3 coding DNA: TGTGCCAGCAGACCGGGACTAGCGGTTTACAATGAGCAGTTCTTC. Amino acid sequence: CASRPGLAVYNEQFF.

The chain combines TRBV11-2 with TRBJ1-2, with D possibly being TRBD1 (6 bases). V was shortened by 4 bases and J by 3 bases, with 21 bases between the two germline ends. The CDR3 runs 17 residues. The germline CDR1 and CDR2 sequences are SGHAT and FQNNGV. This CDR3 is CASSSISQAGAYYGYTF. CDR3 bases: TGTGCCAGCAGCTCGATATCTCAGGCGGGGGCGTACTATGGCTACACCTTC.

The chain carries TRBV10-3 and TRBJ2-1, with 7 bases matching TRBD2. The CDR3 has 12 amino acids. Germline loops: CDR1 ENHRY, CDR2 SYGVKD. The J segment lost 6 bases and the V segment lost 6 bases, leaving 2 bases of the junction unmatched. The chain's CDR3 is CAISGTINEQFF. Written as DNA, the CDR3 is TGTGCCATCAGCGGGACTATCAATGAGCAGTTCTTC.

The CDR3 spells CASSLKRGAFNEQFF. The CDR3 DNA follows: TGTGCCAGCAGCTTAAAGCGGGGGGCTTTCAATGAGCAGTTCTTC. V is TRBV5-4 and J is TRBJ2-1; 9 bases agree with TRBD2. CDR1 and CDR2 from the germline V gene are SGHNT and YYREEE (reference sequence). CDR3 length: 15 residues. V trimming: 2 bases; J trimming: 6 bases; junction bases outside the gene matches: 6.

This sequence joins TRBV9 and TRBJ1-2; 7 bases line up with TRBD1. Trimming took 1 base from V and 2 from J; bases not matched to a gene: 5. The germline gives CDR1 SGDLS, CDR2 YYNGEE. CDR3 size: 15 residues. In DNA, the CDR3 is TGTGCCAGCAGCGTACTCGGGACAGCAAACTATGGCTACACCTTC. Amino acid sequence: CASSVLGTANYGYTF.

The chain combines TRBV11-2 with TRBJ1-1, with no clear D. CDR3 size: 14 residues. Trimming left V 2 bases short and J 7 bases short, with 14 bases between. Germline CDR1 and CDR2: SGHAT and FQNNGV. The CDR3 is CASSLMAARNEAFF. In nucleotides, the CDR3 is TGTGCCAGCAGCTTAATGGCGGCCCGAAATGAAGCTTTCTTT.

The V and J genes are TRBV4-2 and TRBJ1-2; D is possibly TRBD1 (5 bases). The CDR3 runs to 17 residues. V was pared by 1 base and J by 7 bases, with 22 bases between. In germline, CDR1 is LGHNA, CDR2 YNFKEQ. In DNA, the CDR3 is TGTGCCAGCAGCCAAGGAGCAGATGCGGGGTATGACAGTGGCTACACCTTC. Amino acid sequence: CASSQGADAGYDSGYTF.

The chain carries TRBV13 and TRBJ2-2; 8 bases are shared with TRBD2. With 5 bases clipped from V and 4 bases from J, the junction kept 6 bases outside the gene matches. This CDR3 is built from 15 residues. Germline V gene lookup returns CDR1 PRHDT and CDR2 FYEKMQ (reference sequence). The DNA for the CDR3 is TGTGCCAGCAGCCGGGGGGGCAGCCTCACCGGGGAGCTGTTTTTT. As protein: CASSRGGSLTGELFF.

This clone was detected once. The CDR3 sequence is CASSVGGSTDTQYF. CDR3 DNA: TGTGCCAGCAGCGTAGGAGGTAGCACAGATACGCAGTATTTT. J is TRBJ2-3 and V is TRBV9; D is undetermined. The CDR3 totals 14 residues. Germline CDR1 SGDLS, CDR2 YYNGEE. Trimming stripped 0 bases from V and 0 bases from J, with 5 bases between.

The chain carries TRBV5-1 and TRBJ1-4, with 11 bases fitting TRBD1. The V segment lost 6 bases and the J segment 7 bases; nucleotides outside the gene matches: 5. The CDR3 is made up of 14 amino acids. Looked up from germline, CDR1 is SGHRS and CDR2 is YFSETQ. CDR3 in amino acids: CASKPGQGGEKLFF. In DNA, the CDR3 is TGCGCCAGCAAGCCGGGACAGGGGGGTGAAAAACTGTTTTTT.

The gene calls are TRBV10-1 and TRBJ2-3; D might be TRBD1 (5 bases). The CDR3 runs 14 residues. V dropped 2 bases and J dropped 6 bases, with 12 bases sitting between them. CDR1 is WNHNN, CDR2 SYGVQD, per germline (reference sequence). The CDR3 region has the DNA TGCGCCAGCAGTGAGAATGGGGCATGGGATACGCAGTATTTT. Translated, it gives CASSENGAWDTQYF.

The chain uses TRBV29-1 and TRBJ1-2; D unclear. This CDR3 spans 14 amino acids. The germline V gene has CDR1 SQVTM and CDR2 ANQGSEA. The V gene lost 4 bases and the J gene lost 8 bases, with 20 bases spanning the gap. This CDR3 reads CSVVAEKRGGGYTF. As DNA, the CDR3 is TGCAGCGTTGTGGCCGAAAAGCGTGGAGGGGGCTACACCTTC.

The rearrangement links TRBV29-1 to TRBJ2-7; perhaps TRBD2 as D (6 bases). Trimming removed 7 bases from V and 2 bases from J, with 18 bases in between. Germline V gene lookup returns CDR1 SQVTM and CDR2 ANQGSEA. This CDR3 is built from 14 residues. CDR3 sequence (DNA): TGCAGCGCAATAATCACCGGGACTCCCTACGAGCAGTACTTC. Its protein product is CSAIITGTPYEQYF.

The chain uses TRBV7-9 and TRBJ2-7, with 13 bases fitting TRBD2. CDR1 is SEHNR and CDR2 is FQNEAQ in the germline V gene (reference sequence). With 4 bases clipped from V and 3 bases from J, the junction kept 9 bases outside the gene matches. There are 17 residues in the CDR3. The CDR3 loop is CASSYHSGTSGIYEQYF. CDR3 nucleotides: TGTGCCAGCAGCTATCACTCCGGGACTAGCGGGATCTACGAGCAGTACTTC.

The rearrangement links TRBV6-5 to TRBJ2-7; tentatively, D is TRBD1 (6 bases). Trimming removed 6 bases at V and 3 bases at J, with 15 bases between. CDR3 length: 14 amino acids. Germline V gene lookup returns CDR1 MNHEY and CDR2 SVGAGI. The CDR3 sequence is CASSPRYRDYEQYF. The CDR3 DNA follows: TGTGCCAGCAGCCCAAGGTACAGGGACTACGAGCAGTACTTC.

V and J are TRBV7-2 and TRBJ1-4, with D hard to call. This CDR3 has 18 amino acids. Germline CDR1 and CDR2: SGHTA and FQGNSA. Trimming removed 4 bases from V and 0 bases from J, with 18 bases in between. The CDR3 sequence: CASSSYPPGASTNEKLFF. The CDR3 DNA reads TGTGCCAGCAGCTCATATCCCCCCGGTGCGTCAACTAATGAAAAACTGTTTTTT.